The 22 T cell receptor beta chains below come from one sample, sequenced in a study of vaccination and CD4 T cells after COVID-19. Scientists ran DNA taken from cultured CD4+ T cells through the Oncomine TCR Beta short-read assay for sequencing. TCRdb reanalysed the PCR reads using MiXCR and keeps one entry per CDR3 protein. Here the sample spans about 13,000 distinct CDR3 sequences, less than 45% being singletons. Their specific antigens are unknown. As for treatment: roughly 10-day PBMC culture with coronavirus spike peptide pools or control peptides (ViraFEST assay). Material for sequencing was CD4+ T cells from blood, cultured in vitro. The receptors here all came from a human donor who had recovered from COVID-19.

This clonotype was counted a few times. The chain uses TRBV6-1 and TRBJ1-2, with 7 positions matching TRBD1. Germline V gene sequence: CDR1 MNHNS, CDR2 SASEGT. This CDR3 has 14 residues. Trimming took 6 bases from V and 3 from J; bases not matched to a gene: 7. CDR3 sequence: CASREDRTYYGYTF. CDR3 in DNA: TGTGCCAGCAGAGAGGACAGGACCTACTATGGCTACACCTTC.

This clonotype was found a few times. The chain links TRBV6-1 to TRBJ2-7, with 9 bases aligning to TRBD1. This CDR3 is built from 14 residues. The trim removed 4 bases at V and 2 bases at J, leaving 3 bases unmatched. Germline CDR1 reads MNHNS; CDR2 reads SASEGT. For the CDR3, the DNA is TGTGCCAGCAGTGGGACAGGGGTTACCTACGAGCAGTACTTC. This translates into CASSGTGVTYEQYF.

J is TRBJ1-1 and V is TRBV6-1; 11 positions match TRBD1. From germline, CDR1 is MNHNS and CDR2 SASEGT. The CDR3 contains 17 residues. V shed 5 bases, J shed 3 bases, and the junction held 11 bases outside the gene matches. CDR3 residues: CASSTRDRGLKDTEAFF. The CDR3 DNA follows: TGTGCCAGCAGTACCCGGGACAGGGGGTTAAAGGACACTGAAGCTTTCTTT.

V usage is TRBV6-5 and J usage is TRBJ1-1; D remains ambiguous. The CDR3 totals 14 residues. Germline CDR1 and CDR2: MNHEY and SVGAGI. V was trimmed by 4 bases and J by 3 bases, leaving 12 bases between them. CDR3 amino acids: CASSSKGSDTEAFF. CDR3 nucleotides: TGTGCCAGCAGTTCTAAGGGATCGGACACTGAAGCTTTCTTT.

This rearrangement joins TRBV6-1 to TRBJ1-1, with no clear D. V dropped 3 bases and J dropped 2 bases, with 7 bases sitting between them. Germline CDR1 MNHNS, CDR2 SASEGT. CDR3 length equals 13 residues. The CDR3 DNA sequence: TGTGCCAGCAGTGACCGACAAAACACTGAAGCTTTCTTT. Its translation: CASSDRQNTEAFF.

The sample holds a few counts of this clonotype. As DNA, the CDR3 is TGTGCCAGCAGTTACAACAGGGGAAGCTATGGCTACACCTTC. Amino acids: CASSYNRGSYGYTF. The genes are TRBV6-5 and TRBJ1-2, with 7 positions matching TRBD1. V was clipped by 2 bases and J by 4 bases; unmatched bases: 4. The CDR3 consists of 14 residues. Germline V gene lookup returns CDR1 MNHEY and CDR2 SVGAGI.

This clonotype has only a few counts. This chain connects TRBV11-2 to TRBJ1-2, with 11 positions matching TRBD1. Germline CDR1 and CDR2: SGHAT and FQNNGV. Trimming removed 2 bases from V and 8 bases from J; junction bases left unmatched: 13. The CDR3 length is 17 residues. The CDR3 coding sequence is TGTGCCAGCAGCTTACCCCCGGACAGGGGGCGGCTGAGCGGCTACACCTTC. Encoded protein: CASSLPPDRGRLSGYTF.

This chain joins TRBV20-1 and TRBJ2-5; TRBD1 aligns across 7 bases. This CDR3 has 14 amino acids. CDR1 DFQATT and CDR2 SNEGSKA come from the germline V gene (reference sequence). With V trimmed by 4 bases and J by 6 bases, 11 bases remained unmatched. This CDR3 is CSATPLTGLKTQYF. DNA of the CDR3: TGCAGTGCTACTCCACTGACAGGGCTGAAGACCCAGTACTTC.

The chain recombines TRBV10-3 with TRBJ2-7; 12 positions agree with TRBD2. The CDR3 contains 13 residues. Unmatched junction bases numbered 4, after V lost 7 bases and J lost 6 bases. The germline V gene encodes CDR1 ENHRY and CDR2 SYGVKD. The CDR3 spells CAINELAGGEQYF. CDR3 DNA: TGTGCCATCAATGAACTAGCGGGAGGCGAGCAGTACTTC.

This clonotype qualifies as medium-sized (0.01 to 0.1%). The rearrangement uses TRBV20-1 and TRBJ1-3, with TRBD1 as a possible D gene (5 bases). Trimming cost V 0 bases and J 3 bases, with 15 bases left between them. Germline CDR1 is DFQATT and CDR2 is SNEGSKA (reference sequence). There are 16 residues in the CDR3. The DNA of the CDR3 is TGCAGTGCTAGAGACGGGCAGGGCGCATATGGAAACACCATATATTTT. It codes for CSARDGQGAYGNTIYF.

The chain recombines TRBV30 with TRBJ1-2; 7 bases are a match to TRBD1. Losses at the gene ends were 0 bases for V and 6 bases for J; bases not matched to a gene: 4. The CDR3 is made up of 13 amino acids. Germline lookup yields CDR1 GTSNPN and CDR2 SVGIG (reference sequence). CDR3 nucleotides: TGTGCCTGGAGTGTAACAGGGGTCGATGGCTACACCTTC. Amino acid sequence: CAWSVTGVDGYTF.

This clonotype appeared a few times. The genes are TRBV20-1 and TRBJ2-7, with D unresolved. The CDR3 length is 14 residues. The ends were cut back, 6 bases at V and 5 bases at J, with 20 bases in the middle. Germline CDR1 is DFQATT and CDR2 is SNEGSKA (reference sequence). The CDR3 protein is CSAQNPRASHEQYF. As DNA, the CDR3 is TGCAGTGCACAAAACCCAAGGGCGTCTCACGAGCAGTACTTC.

The V and J genes are TRBV12-3 or TRBV12-4 and TRBJ2-1; tentatively, D is TRBD1 or TRBD2 (6 bases each). This CDR3 has 16 amino acids. Deletions cut 3 bases from V and 5 bases from J, with 17 bases between. The DNA of the CDR3 is TGTGCCAGCAGTTTTTCCCGGGGGACACTGAACAATGAGCAGTTCTTC. Its protein is CASSFSRGTLNNEQFF.

This clonotype was recorded only once. The rearrangement joins TRBV5-4 to TRBJ1-1; D gene uncertain. Germline CDR1 and CDR2: SGHNT and YYREEE (reference sequence). This CDR3 has 13 residues. Trimming shortened V by 4 bases and J by 0 bases, and 7 bases separated the two germline ends. CDR3 coding DNA: TGTGCCAGCAGCCTAACGATGAACACTGAAGCTTTCTTT. Encoded protein: CASSLTMNTEAFF.

The chain employs TRBV24-1 and TRBJ2-5; 8 nucleotides match TRBD2. The length of the CDR3 is 13 residues. Germline V gene sequence: CDR1 KGHDR, CDR2 SFDVKD. J lost 5 bases, V lost 6 bases, and 4 bases had no gene match. The CDR3 loop is CATSFPGGETQYF. CDR3 in DNA: TGTGCCACCAGTTTCCCGGGAGGGGAGACCCAGTACTTC.

V usage is TRBV25-1 and J usage is TRBJ2-5; no reliable D call. CDR1 is MGHDK, CDR2 SYGVNS, per germline. There are 12 residues in the CDR3. V lost 8 bases, J lost 1 base, and 8 bases lay in between. This chain's CDR3 is CASGKGQETQYF. The CDR3 coding sequence is TGTGCCAGCGGGAAGGGCCAAGAGACCCAGTACTTC.

A remark on this clonotype: One junction end does not reproduce the germline sequence, and a read error may be involved. The chain uses TRBV3-1 and TRBJ1-6; D is uncertain. CDR3 length equals 15 residues. Germline lookup yields CDR1 LGHDT and CDR2 YNNKEL (reference sequence). The CDR3 spells CASSQDSSHNSPLHF. The CDR3, as DNA: TGTGCCAGCAGCCAAGACTCCTCCCATAATTCACCCCTCCACTTT.

The gene calls are TRBV28 and TRBJ1-6, with TRBD1 matching 10 bases. The CDR3 sequence is 19 residues long. After removal of 5 bases from V and 8 bases from J, the junction contained 18 bases not matched to a gene. Germline CDR1 and CDR2: MDHEN and SYDVKM. CDR3 residues: CASSPYRGTGALVHSPLHF. The CDR3 bases are TGTGCCAGCAGTCCATACCGGGGGACAGGGGCTTTGGTCCATTCACCCCTCCACTTT.

In its sample, this clonotype was seen a few times. The rearrangement joins TRBV20-1 to TRBJ2-7, with 8 bases that match TRBD1. The CDR3 has 13 amino acids. Unmatched junction bases numbered 6, after V lost 3 bases and J lost 5 bases. Germline-derived CDR1 and CDR2 are DFQATT and SNEGSKA (reference sequence). DNA of the CDR3: TGCAGTGCTAGGCGGCAGGGGGCCGACGAGCAGTACTTC. Its protein product is CSARRQGADEQYF.

The chain employs TRBV30 and TRBJ2-2, with 10 bases matching TRBD2. CDR1 and CDR2 from the germline V gene are GTSNPN and SVGIG (reference sequence). V lost 0 bases, J lost 3 bases, and 10 bases stayed unmatched. This CDR3 comprises 18 residues. The CDR3 region is CAWSVRGSGGAYTGELFF. CDR3 nucleotides: TGTGCCTGGAGTGTACGAGGAAGCGGGGGGGCCTACACCGGGGAGCTGTTTTTT.

This clonotype was picked up a small number of times. The chain couples TRBV30 to TRBJ1-2; a possible D gene is TRBD1 (6 bases). V dropped 2 bases and J dropped 0 bases, with 25 bases sitting between them. The germline V gene has CDR1 GTSNPN and CDR2 SVGIG (reference sequence). This CDR3 spans 19 amino acids. The CDR3 loop reads CAWSNSPLRTASTNYGYTF. As DNA, the CDR3 is TGTGCCTGGAGTAATTCCCCCCTTCGGACAGCCTCTACTAACTATGGCTACACCTTC.

This chain uses TRBV4-2 with TRBJ1-5; the D is unclear. The germline V gene has CDR1 LGHNA and CDR2 YNFKEQ. This CDR3 has 15 residues. Trimming stripped 4 bases from V and 1 base from J, with 11 bases between. As DNA, the CDR3 is TGTGCCAGCAGCCCCGGAGGGTCCAGCAATCAGCCCCAGCATTTT. It codes for CASSPGGSSNQPQHF.